This T cell receptor beta chain stems from a study of cytomegalovirus exposure and HLA in healthy donors (dated by TCRdb to 2016 to 2017). At the level of the whole study: An earlier analysis of fewer than 750 of the donors reported around 280 Gb of sequence data and 90 million to 120 million unique TCR beta sequences obtained from approximately 180 million T cells. An early release covering roughly 580 HLA-typed donors comprised approximately 290 gigabases of sequencing data and tens of millions of unique TCR sequences. The genetic ancestry cluster associated with self-reported Caucasian donors included approximately 85% of the 398 genotyped donors. The study aimed to test whether cataloging public T cell receptors could reveal signatures of past pathogen exposure. The study profiled the T cell repertoires of hundreds of subjects by immunosequencing and related them to cytomegalovirus serostatus. Besides the first cohort of more than 650 subjects, a separate validation cohort made up of 120 different subjects was used. To predict cytomegalovirus infection status, the study combined high-throughput TCR immunosequencing, statistical association of individual TCRs with disease status, and machine learning. In a later analysis, previously published TCR beta repertoires from fewer than 750 donors were re-analyzed and high-resolution HLA genotyping was added so that TCR occurrence patterns could be studied. The later analysis used no new phenotypic data to find candidate immune exposures, relying instead on TCR beta sequences and their occurrence across donors. An earlier analysis of 587 of the donors applied high-throughput TCR beta sequencing to assess whether each TCR beta V gene segment acted as functional or pseudogenic. Donor age, sex, ethnicity and CMV serostatus were compiled together with the repertoire data. Genome-wide SNP genotypes for about 60% of the roughly 670 donors were used in a later genetic analysis, which treated that subset as a discovery cohort. All discovery cohort repertoires had been generated using a single sequencing platform. Both class I and class II loci were covered by HLA typing, at four-digit resolution. Typing coverage varied by locus: roughly 629-630 donors for A, B, C, DRB1 and DQB1; 522 for DQA1; 606 for DPA1; fewer than 480 for DPB1. A handful of DR-DQ haplotypes were handled as single units for association and clustering because linkage in the cohort was strong. Among 300 to 450 genotyped donors of the cohort, an average of approximately 240,000 unique TCR beta nucleotide sequences were sequenced per donor, roughly a sixth of them non-productive.

Library preparation used the immunoSEQ multiplex PCR assay. For the multiplex PCR, a mixture combining 60 forward primers for TCR Vbeta segments and 13 reverse primers for TCR Jbeta segments was used. Amplification of the CDR3 region of rearranged TCR beta genes was performed with a multiplex PCR assay on genomic DNA. Amplified TCR beta libraries were sequenced as 87-base-pair reads on the Illumina HiSeq System. In the paper's pipeline: A later analysis counted around 72 million unique TCR beta chains across the 666 repertoires, and 10 million to 11 million of these chains were shared by at least two donors. A nearest-neighbor algorithm error-corrected the raw reads and collapsed the reads into unique sequences, merging closely related sequences to remove PCR and sequencing errors. V, D and J gene segments were assigned by aligning CDR3 sequences to IMGT reference sequences. Each retained sequence needed at least a six-nucleotide match to both a V gene segment and a J gene segment. Rearrangements were classified as productive when the CDR3 lacked stop codons and remained in frame with V and J, and all other rearrangements were classified as non-productive. CDR3 was defined by IMGT convention, running from the second conserved V-encoded cysteine to the conserved J-encoded phenylalanine. Sequences without an unambiguous match to a single V gene segment were excluded from the earlier analysis of 450 to 750 of the donors. An earlier analysis of several hundred of the donors called V segments functional above 56.7% productive rearrangements and segregating when the between-donor standard deviation exceeded 5%. To diagnose cytomegalovirus status from the catalog of TCR beta chain sequences, a statistical classification framework was built. In a later analysis, V and J genes were assigned by comparing TCR nucleotide sequences against IMGT/GENE-DB human TR gene sequences. The TCRdist pipeline was used in a later analysis to assign CDR3 sequences and most-parsimonious VDJ recombination scenarios. A later analysis defined each TCR beta chain by its CDR3 amino acid sequence plus V-gene family, and excluded reads lacking a unique V-gene family. A later analysis removed 550 to 700 highly shared, low-generation-probability nucleotide sequences to deal with suspected cross-contamination and a sequencing artifact. In a later analysis, a clonal expansion index for each public chain was calculated from normalized within-repertoire ranks of inferred template counts. In a later analysis, generation probabilities were computed using a VDJ recombination model fitted to out-of-frame rearrangements, and the results were checked against IGoR. A later analysis scored TCR-TCR, TCR-HLA and TCR-CMV co-occurrence with hypergeometric tests, applying a repertoire-size bias correction to TCR pairs. In a later analysis, false discovery rates were estimated by permuting HLA or CMV assignments 20 times. In a later analysis, co-occurring TCRs were grouped using DBSCAN, and TCRdist sequence similarity was added for clustering within HLA-allele-positive subsets. Repertoires with fewer than 30,000 or more than 120,000 public chains, plus five repertoires with anomalous nucleotide sharing, were excluded from co-occurrence clustering. TCRdb obtained this table from immuneACCESS and retained in-frame rearrangements with V and J assigned. These tables miss some clones; where compared with another copy, unresolved V genes account for less than half of the shortfall, and the remainder is unexplained. The D gene and trimming were derived from the DNA, and the V and J assignments and clone size from that table. This sample lists approximately 110,000 clones; less than 20% were detected once. The ten top clones hold roughly 2% of the sample.

The investigation overall reported the following: Because HLA typing was unavailable for some donors at each locus, only the typed subset was used in association tests. Most TCR sequences were seen in very few donors, while some public TCRs were found in many individuals. The study listed 164 TCR beta chains as associated with cytomegalovirus. In a later analysis, several top co-occurrence clusters were reported to appear linked to parvovirus B19, influenza, CMV and Epstein-Barr virus. Some IMGT-functional V segments, including TRBV6-2 and TRBV6-3, could not be distinguished by the 87-base-pair reads and were therefore excluded. Because counts were too low, more than 15 rarely observed V segments, including chromosome 9 orphons, were excluded from the earlier analysis of about 500 of the donors. Sequencing depth was assumed to be roughly uniform across donors in the presence/absence analyses, though that assumption may not hold. In a later analysis, HLA-associated TCR beta chains were found to be more clonally expanded and to have lower generation probabilities than equally common non-associated chains. Immune exposure information for the cohort was limited to CMV serostatus. The cohort was sequenced for TCR beta chains only, and without alpha or paired-chain data the features that could be detected were limited. In a later analysis, 16,951 TCR beta sequences were associated with specific HLA alleles at a false discovery rate of 0.05. Correlated functional status among segregating V segments might reflect linkage disequilibrium, but an unknown experimental factor could not be ruled out. A cluster of highly shared sequence variants was judged likely to represent a technical artifact of the sequencing pipeline. The authors suggested that the approach could potentially be extended to other disease states and immunological phenotypes. An association between a missense DCLRE1C variant and V-gene and J-gene trimming of TCR beta chains was found in a later genetic analysis and replicated in an independent cohort. Assigning TCR associations to individual alleles was difficult when HLA alleles, especially DR and DQ, strongly co-occurred. A later analysis found that TCR association rates varied across HLA loci, with DRB1 alleles showing the most associated TCRs and HLA-C alleles the fewest. In both the original and validation cohorts, the classifier was reported to diagnose cytomegalovirus status with high specificity and sensitivity. An earlier analysis of around 540 of the donors showed that most TCR beta V segments appeared in productive rearrangements either about 90% or about 30% of the time, which broadly matched IMGT annotations. In vitro tests confirmed that a few of the cytomegalovirus-associated TCR beta chains recognize cytomegalovirus antigens. A further reported finding was that TCR beta sequences accurately predicted the HLA-A and HLA-B alleles for most subjects in the first cohort. Compared with the roughly 720-donor mean, donors in an Asian-associated ancestry cluster had fewer N-insertions in productive TCRs, according to a later genetic analysis. A later analysis found that most CMV-associated TCR beta chains appeared HLA-restricted, with HLA associations seemingly driven largely by CMV exposure.

This clone was observed a handful of times. The target of this receptor is not known. Base quality data are lacking; no much larger clone is found one base away. The cohort consisted of fewer than 700 healthy bone marrow donors. All cohort members were sampled while nominally healthy, although unrecorded immune exposures were likely present. The donor was CMV seronegative and was included in the group of a few hundred seronegative cohort members. A peripheral blood sample was provided by each donor, and peripheral blood mononuclear cells were used for TCR beta sequencing. The Qiagen DNeasy Blood Extraction Kit was used to extract genomic DNA from the blood cell samples. Sequences ENHRY (CDR1) and SYGVKD (CDR2) are obtained from the germline V gene. After removal of 4 bases from V and 4 bases from J, the junction retains 7 bases not matched to a gene. The CDR3, cysteine through phenylalanine, is 14 amino acids long. Left in the record is the CDR3 DNA by itself, 42 bases read in frame from the first base.

This TCR came from a woman aged 18-35 years in good health and CMV-seronegative. Recombination linked TRBV10-3 to TRBJ2-7, with 7 middle bases fitting TRBD1. What was sequenced was PBMCs. Here is the DNA: TGTGCCATCAGTGCGGGACAGTTGACGTACGAGCAGTACTTC. This sequence encodes CAISAGQLTYEQYF.